This T cell receptor beta chain comes out of a study of T-cell reconstitution after alpha-beta-depleted transplantation in children. Researchers prepared the TCRbeta library using unique molecular identifiers, the study reports. TCRdb reprocessed the PCR reads with MiXCR, giving one entry per CDR3 protein. This sample has approximately 430,000 distinct CDR3 sequences, with around 15% found just once. The starting material was PBMCs, mostly from graft donor cells, obtained 360 days after TCRalphabeta/CD19-depleted stem cell transplant. The source of this sequence is a boy under three years old who had a stem cell transplant for Wiskott-Aldrich syndrome, so the T cells may come from the graft donor.

This CDR3 reads CATSLQGSQPQHF. The CDR3 nucleotides are TGTGCCACCAGTTTACAGGGGAGCCAGCCCCAGCATTTT. This chain connects TRBV24-1 to TRBJ1-5; 7 positions agree with TRBD1. Germline V gene data show CDR1 as KGHDR and CDR2 as SFDVKD. Unmatched junction bases numbered 5, after V lost 6 bases and J lost 7 bases. The CDR3 loop spans 13 amino acids.